This TCR beta chain was recorded in a study of cytomegalovirus exposure and HLA in healthy donors. Overall study results and limits: TCR beta sequences reportedly predicted the HLA-A and HLA-B alleles of most subjects accurately. A later look showed TCR association rates differing by HLA locus, highest for DRB1 and lowest for HLA-C. Researchers catalogued over 150 TCR beta chains as cytomegalovirus-associated.

The PCR made use of 60 Vbeta and 13 Jbeta primers. Profiling relied on immunoSEQ multiplex PCR, and the TCRdb table lists in-frame clones only, not all of them. The sample yields 100,000 or so clones, 70% to 80% seen once. About this clone: Its antigen is not known.

Germline CDR1 reads MNHEY; CDR2 reads SMNVEV (reference sequence). The V and J ends lost 6 bases and 10 bases, in that order; junction bases with no gene match: 5. This CDR3 region has 12 residues. The chain carries TRBV27 and TRBJ2-5; 10 bases line up with TRBD1. The receptor comes from a woman aged 40 to 49 in good health and CMV-seronegative. Sequenced: PBMCs. CDR3 in amino acids: CASSRDRGIQYF. The DNA for the CDR3 is TGTGCCAGCAGCCGGGACAGGGGTATCCAGTACTTC.